This TCR beta chain was documented in a study of cytomegalovirus exposure and HLA in healthy donors. Study as a whole: In an early release, HLA-typed donors contributed about 80 million unique TCR sequences. Findings and caveats of the study: Sequences of the TCR beta chain were said to predict the HLA-A and HLA-B alleles of most subjects accurately. The classifier, whose performance was assessed in both the original and validation cohorts, reportedly diagnosed cytomegalovirus status with high specificity and sensitivity. The listing of 150 or so TCR beta chains classed them as cytomegalovirus-associated.

Vbeta (60) and Jbeta (13) primers were used in the PCR. Sequencing was performed with immunoSEQ multiplex PCR; in TCRdb, only in-frame clones are kept and a portion is missing. The table records 130,000 or so clones, about 74% of them present only once. Comments on this clone: Its antigen is not known.

V lost 0 bases and J lost 5; bases outside the gene matches: 6. Germline lookup yields CDR1 SGDLS and CDR2 YYNGEE. The CDR3 loop spans 16 amino acids. The TCR was taken from a man aged 35 to 55 in good health and CMV-seropositive. Sequences were obtained from PBMCs. This chain uses TRBV9 with TRBJ2-2; 8 bases map to TRBD1. The CDR3 region is CASSVALQGETGELFF. CDR3 DNA sequence: TGTGCCAGCAGCGTAGCTCTACAGGGGGAGACCGGGGAGCTGTTTTTT.